One and the same sample provided the 30 T cell receptor beta chains below, sequenced in a study of T cells in localized non-small cell lung cancer. The protocol was immunoSEQ multiplex PCR, while the TCRdb copy is restricted to in-frame clones and leaves out a portion. The table records 130,000 or so clones, 89% of them present only once. Sequenced here: peripheral blood, sampled before any cancer treatment. Source of these receptors: a female donor older than 55 with stage I lung adenocarcinoma.

V usage is TRBV5-1 and J usage is TRBJ2-2; D is unresolved. CDR3 length: 18 residues. CDR1 is SGHRS and CDR2 is YFSETQ in the germline V gene. Trimming left V 3 bases short and J 0 bases short, with 18 bases between. CDR3 nucleotide sequence: TGCGCCAGCAGCTCCGGACCGAAGAACACCCCGAACACCGGGGAGCTGTTTTTT. Protein sequence: CASSSGPKNTPNTGELFF.

The chain links TRBV4-1 to TRBJ2-2; a possible D gene is TRBD2 (6 bases). Germline V lookup: CDR1 MGHRA, CDR2 YSYEKL. The CDR3 consists of 15 residues. V lost 1 base and J 6 bases, leaving 12 bases between the germline ends. Here the CDR3 DNA reads TGCGCCAGCAGCCAAGGACTAGTTAAACCCGGGGAGCTGTTTTTT. It translates to CASSQGLVKPGELFF.

The V gene is TRBV10-1, the J gene TRBJ1-3; D unclear. Germline-derived CDR1 and CDR2 are WNHNN and SYGVQD (reference sequence). Trimming left V 6 bases short and J 0 bases short, with 6 bases between. There are 13 residues in the CDR3. DNA of the CDR3: TGCGCCAGCAGCAGTTCCTCTGGAAACACCATATATTTT. It codes for CASSSSSGNTIYF.

This chain joins TRBV2 and TRBJ1-4, with D tentatively TRBD1 (6 bases). CDR1 is SNHLY, CDR2 FYNNEI, per germline. The V gene lost 1 base and the J gene lost 3 bases, with 9 bases spanning the gap. This CDR3 is built from 15 residues. DNA for the CDR3: TGTGCCAGCAGTGAAGGGGGGGCAGCTAATGAAAAACTGTTTTTT. As protein: CASSEGGAANEKLFF. The full variable domain, with the rest looked up from reference TRBV2 and TRBJ1-4, is EPEVTQTPSHQVTQMGQEVILRCVPISNHLYFYWYRQILGQKVEFLVSFYNNEISEKSEIFDDQFSVERPDGSNFTLKIRSTKLEDSAMYFCASSEGGAANEKLFFGSGTQLSVL.

The CDR3 protein is CASSYRGVGNNEKLFF. The CDR3 DNA reads as TGTGCCAGCAGTTATAGGGGGGTGGGCAATAATGAAAAACTGTTTTTT. The chain recombines TRBV6-5 with TRBJ1-4; TRBD1 is a possible D gene (6 bases). The germline V and J ends were trimmed by 3 bases and 4 bases, with 15 bases remaining between them. The CDR3 spans 16 residues. Germline CDR1 MNHEY, CDR2 SVGAGI.

Here the CDR3 reads CASSFEQGDHEQYF. CDR3 sequence (DNA): TGTGCCAGCAGCTTCGAACAGGGGGATCACGAGCAGTACTTC. J is TRBJ2-7 and V is TRBV5-6; TRBD1 aligns across 8 bases. V lost 2 bases, J lost 5 bases, and 6 bases stayed unmatched. This CDR3 spans 14 amino acids. Germline CDR1 SGHDT, CDR2 YYEEEE.

This chain joins TRBV5-1 and TRBJ2-5; a weak D match, TRBD2 (6 bases). CDR1 is SGHRS, CDR2 YFSETQ, per germline. The CDR3 spans 14 residues. Trimming removed 5 bases from V and 7 bases from J, with 18 bases in between. The CDR3 nucleotides are TGCGCCAGCAGTACCGGGACTCCTCCATGGACCCAGTACTTC. Its protein is CASSTGTPPWTQYF.

The genes are TRBV27 and TRBJ1-1; possible D gene TRBD1, 5 bases. The CDR3 consists of 13 residues. Trimming cost V 3 bases and J 4 bases, with 9 bases left between them. Germline CDR1 is MNHEY and CDR2 is SMNVEV (reference sequence). Written as DNA, the CDR3 is TGTGCCAGCAGTTTCGACAGAGTCACTGAAGCTTTCTTT. This codes for CASSFDRVTEAFF.

This sequence joins TRBV2 and TRBJ1-4; D not resolved. CDR1 and CDR2 from the germline V gene are SNHLY and FYNNEI. The CDR3 spans 15 residues. V gave up 6 bases and J gave up 0 bases, with 11 bases separating them. CDR3 residues: CASRTGDATNEKLFF. CDR3 DNA sequence: TGTGCCAGCAGAACCGGGGATGCAACTAATGAAAAACTGTTTTTT.

V gene TRBV19 combines with J gene TRBJ1-1; the D is unclear. CDR1 and CDR2 from the germline V gene are LNHDA and SQIVND (reference sequence). Trimming removed 7 bases from V and 1 base from J, with 13 bases in between. This CDR3 is 14 amino acids long. The CDR3 DNA is TGTGCCAGTAAGAATGAACCTCAGAACACTGAAGCTTTCTTT. This gives the protein CASKNEPQNTEAFF.

This clone showed up just a few times. CDR3 in amino acids: CAWNRDSTNYGYTF. CDR3 nucleotides: TGTGCCTGGAATCGCGACAGCACTAACTATGGCTACACCTTC. The rearrangement joins TRBV30 to TRBJ1-2; tentatively, D is TRBD1 (5 bases). Germline CDR1 and CDR2: GTSNPN and SVGIG (reference sequence). Between the trimmed V and J ends, which lost 4 bases and 0 bases, there was a span of 12 bases. This CDR3 is built from 14 residues.

About this clone: Distinct nucleotide sequences in the sample also encode this CDR3. V usage is TRBV28 and J usage is TRBJ1-1; D gene uncertain. Trimming cost V 1 base and J 4 bases, with 7 bases left between them. The CDR3 totals 13 residues. CDR1 MDHEN and CDR2 SYDVKM come from the germline V gene. The CDR3 DNA is TGTGCCAGCAGTTTATCCCGGGGCACTGAAGCTTTCTTT. Residues: CASSLSRGTEAFF.

This chain links TRBV29-1 with TRBJ1-2; no clear D gene. V was clipped by 4 bases and J by 0 bases, with 15 bases between them. CDR1 and CDR2 (germline): SQVTM, ANQGSEA. This CDR3 spans 15 amino acids. The CDR3 loop is CSVVIRNSPNYGYTF. The CDR3 coding sequence is TGCAGCGTTGTTATTCGGAACTCCCCTAACTATGGCTACACCTTC.

CDR3 residues: CATSRSTSGNIQYF. CDR3 sequence (DNA): TGTGCCACCAGCAGGTCCACTTCGGGGAACATTCAGTACTTC. The V gene is TRBV15, the J gene TRBJ2-4, with D possibly being TRBD2 (5 bases). This CDR3 is 14 amino acids long. The germline gives CDR1 LNHNV, CDR2 YYDKDF (reference sequence). V lost 3 bases and J lost 7, with 13 bases in between. Drawing the rest from reference TRBV15 and TRBJ2-4, the complete variable domain is DAMVIQNPRYQVTQFGKPVTLSCSQTLNHNVMYWYQQKSSQAPKLLFHYYDKDFNNEADTPDNFQSRRPNTSFCFLDIRSPGLGDTAMYLCATSRSTSGNIQYFGAGTRLSVL.

The gene calls are TRBV5-4 and TRBJ2-7; unclear D gene. The CDR3 runs to 13 residues. Germline assignment: CDR1 SGHNT and CDR2 YYREEE (reference sequence). V was trimmed by 9 bases and J by 0 bases, leaving 13 bases between them. The CDR3 nucleotides read TGTGCCACCAAGACACTAAGCTCCTACGAGCAGTACTTC. Amino acid sequence: CATKTLSSYEQYF. Full variable domain (outside the CDR3, taken from reference TRBV5-4 and TRBJ2-7): ETGVTQSPTHLIKTRGQQVTLRCSSQSGHNTVSWYQQALGQGPQFIFQYYREEENGRGNFPPRFSGLQFPNYSSELNVNALELDDSALYLCATKTLSSYEQYFGPGTRLTVT.

This clone was picked up one time. The V and J genes are TRBV2 and TRBJ1-5; tentatively, D is TRBD1 (6 bases). This CDR3 is 14 amino acids long. CDR1 and CDR2 (germline): SNHLY, FYNNEI. V lost 6 bases to trimming and J lost 3 bases, with 12 bases between them. CDR3: CASRPNRDNQPQHF. In DNA form, the CDR3 reads TGTGCCAGCAGACCAAACAGGGACAATCAGCCCCAGCATTTT.

This chain uses TRBV5-4 with TRBJ2-7; weak D call: TRBD1 (7 bases). V lost 4 bases and J 3 bases, leaving 17 bases between the germline ends. The CDR3 spans 15 residues. Looked up from germline, CDR1 is SGHNT and CDR2 is YYREEE (reference sequence). CDR3 coding DNA: TGTGCCAGCAGCACCAAGACAGGGACTGGCTACGAGCAGTACTTC. Translation: CASSTKTGTGYEQYF.

V and J are TRBV28 and TRBJ2-4; weak D call: TRBD2 (5 bases). The CDR3 length is 16 residues. CDR1 is MDHEN and CDR2 is SYDVKM in the germline V gene. V lost 7 bases and J lost 0, with 16 bases in between. DNA for the CDR3: TGTGCCAGCAATTCTAGATTCGGGGTAGCCAAAAACATTCAGTACTTC. As protein: CASNSRFGVAKNIQYF. The entire variable domain, with the rest obtained from reference TRBV28 and TRBJ2-4, is as follows: DVKVTQSSRYLVKRTGEKVFLECVQDMDHENMFWYRQDPGLGLRLIYFSYDVKMKEKGDIPEGYSVSREKKERFSLILESASTNQTSMYLCASNSRFGVAKNIQYFGAGTRLSVL.

The chain carries TRBV4-1 and TRBJ2-7; D uncertain. Germline loops: CDR1 MGHRA, CDR2 YSYEKL. Deletions cut 5 bases from V and 0 bases from J, with 8 bases between. The CDR3 is made up of 13 amino acids. The CDR3 reads CASSVTVSYEQYF. The DNA of the CDR3 is TGCGCCAGCAGCGTTACAGTCTCCTACGAGCAGTACTTC.

The V gene is TRBV6-8, the J gene TRBJ2-1, with D unclear. V lost 6 bases, J lost 8 bases, and 20 bases lay in between. Germline V lookup: CDR1 MNHGY, CDR2 SAAAGT. The CDR3 spans 15 residues. CDR3 DNA: TGTGCCAGCAGCCCGCCCCTAGTTTACGTCGATGAGCAGTTCTTC. It codes for CASSPPLVYVDEQFF.

This clone was seen ten or more times. The V and J genes are TRBV5-1 and TRBJ1-3, with D tentatively TRBD1 (6 bases). This CDR3 is built from 15 residues. Germline V gene data show CDR1 as SGHRS and CDR2 as YFSETQ. Trimming took 4 bases from V and 3 from J, leaving 14 bases between them. CDR3 coding DNA: TGCGCCAGCAGCCAACAGGGAGTGCTTGGAAACACCATATATTTT. This encodes CASSQQGVLGNTIYF. The complete variable domain, with remaining parts taken from reference TRBV5-1 and TRBJ1-3, reads KAGVTQTPRYLIKTRGQQVTLSCSPISGHRSVSWYQQTPGQGLQFLFEYFSETQRNKGNFPGRFSGRQFSNSRSEMNVSTLELGDSALYLCASSQQGVLGNTIYFGEGSWLTVV.

The chain combines TRBV30 with TRBJ2-5; D remains unclear. CDR1 and CDR2 (germline): GTSNPN, SVGIG (reference sequence). V was clipped by 0 bases and J by 7 bases, with 12 bases between them. This CDR3 comprises 13 residues. CDR3 loop: CAWSVHPVGTQYF. The CDR3 nucleotides read TGTGCCTGGAGTGTACACCCAGTCGGGACCCAGTACTTC.

V and J are TRBV19 and TRBJ2-7, with D possibly matching TRBD1 (6 bases). The V and J ends lost 7 bases and 6 bases respectively, with 28 bases between them. The germline gives CDR1 LNHDA, CDR2 SQIVND (reference sequence). This CDR3 region has 17 residues. DNA for the CDR3: TGTGCCAGTACCCACAATAAGGTCGGGCAGGGGATGTCCGAGCAGTACTTC. Its protein is CASTHNKVGQGMSEQYF.

The V and J genes are TRBV11-2 and TRBJ2-1; D possibly corresponds to TRBD1 (6 bases). Trimming took off 5 bases at V and 0 bases at J, with 14 bases between the two ends. This CDR3 is built from 16 residues. Germline loops: CDR1 SGHAT, CDR2 FQNNGV. This CDR3 is CASSPPPTGSYNEQFF. The DNA for the CDR3 is TGTGCCAGCAGCCCCCCGCCGACAGGCTCCTACAATGAGCAGTTCTTC.

The chain carries TRBV6-1 and TRBJ1-2, with 10 bases aligning to TRBD1. The CDR3 runs to 15 residues. CDR1 is MNHNS and CDR2 is SASEGT in the germline V gene. Germline trimming cut 2 bases from V and 8 bases from J; bases unmatched to any gene: 8. The CDR3 nucleotides are TGTGCCAGCAGTGAATACCCGGGACAGGGGAGCGGCTACACCTTC. Protein product: CASSEYPGQGSGYTF.

V gene TRBV5-1 combines with J gene TRBJ1-2; TRBD1 agrees at 7 bases. V trimming: 4 bases; J trimming: 6 bases; junction bases outside the gene matches: 12. Germline V gene data show CDR1 as SGHRS and CDR2 as YFSETQ. CDR3 length: 15 residues. CDR3 sequence: CASSTGTAPADGYTF. The CDR3 DNA sequence: TGCGCCAGCAGCACCGGGACAGCTCCTGCTGATGGCTACACCTTC.

The sample holds one count of this clone. The chain links TRBV4-1 to TRBJ2-5, with TRBD2 matching over 8 bases. CDR1 and CDR2 (germline): MGHRA, YSYEKL. The CDR3 runs 18 residues. The J segment lost 1 base and the V segment lost 0 bases, leaving 10 bases of the junction unmatched. The CDR3 here is CASSQEGYPAGVQETQYF. The CDR3 DNA is TGCGCCAGCAGCCAAGAAGGGTACCCAGCGGGGGTCCAAGAGACCCAGTACTTC.

The rearrangement uses TRBV27 and TRBJ2-2; a possible D gene is TRBD1 (5 bases). Germline CDR1 and CDR2: MNHEY and SMNVEV (reference sequence). This CDR3 comprises 17 residues. V lost 5 bases and J 7 bases, leaving 23 bases between the germline ends. In DNA, the CDR3 is TGTGCCAGCAGTCAGGGCCCGGGCGGCCCAATTTACGGGGAGCTGTTTTTT. This encodes CASSQGPGGPIYGELFF.

The chain couples TRBV28 to TRBJ1-1; D gene unclear. Trimming stripped 6 bases from V and 5 bases from J, with 16 bases between. CDR3 length: 14 residues. Germline V gene lookup returns CDR1 MDHEN and CDR2 SYDVKM. The CDR3, as DNA: TGTGCCAGCAGATCGGCGGGTGGGAGGACTGAAGCTTTCTTT. Encoded protein: CASRSAGGRTEAFF.

The chain combines TRBV5-1 with TRBJ2-7; TRBD2 might be the D (6 bases). V was trimmed by 6 bases and J by 5 bases, leaving 21 bases between them. CDR1 SGHRS and CDR2 YFSETQ come from the germline V gene. The CDR3 spans 15 residues. The CDR3 loop reads CASTSGGVGLHEQYF. The DNA of the CDR3 is TGCGCCAGCACCTCAGGCGGGGTGGGGCTCCACGAGCAGTACTTC.